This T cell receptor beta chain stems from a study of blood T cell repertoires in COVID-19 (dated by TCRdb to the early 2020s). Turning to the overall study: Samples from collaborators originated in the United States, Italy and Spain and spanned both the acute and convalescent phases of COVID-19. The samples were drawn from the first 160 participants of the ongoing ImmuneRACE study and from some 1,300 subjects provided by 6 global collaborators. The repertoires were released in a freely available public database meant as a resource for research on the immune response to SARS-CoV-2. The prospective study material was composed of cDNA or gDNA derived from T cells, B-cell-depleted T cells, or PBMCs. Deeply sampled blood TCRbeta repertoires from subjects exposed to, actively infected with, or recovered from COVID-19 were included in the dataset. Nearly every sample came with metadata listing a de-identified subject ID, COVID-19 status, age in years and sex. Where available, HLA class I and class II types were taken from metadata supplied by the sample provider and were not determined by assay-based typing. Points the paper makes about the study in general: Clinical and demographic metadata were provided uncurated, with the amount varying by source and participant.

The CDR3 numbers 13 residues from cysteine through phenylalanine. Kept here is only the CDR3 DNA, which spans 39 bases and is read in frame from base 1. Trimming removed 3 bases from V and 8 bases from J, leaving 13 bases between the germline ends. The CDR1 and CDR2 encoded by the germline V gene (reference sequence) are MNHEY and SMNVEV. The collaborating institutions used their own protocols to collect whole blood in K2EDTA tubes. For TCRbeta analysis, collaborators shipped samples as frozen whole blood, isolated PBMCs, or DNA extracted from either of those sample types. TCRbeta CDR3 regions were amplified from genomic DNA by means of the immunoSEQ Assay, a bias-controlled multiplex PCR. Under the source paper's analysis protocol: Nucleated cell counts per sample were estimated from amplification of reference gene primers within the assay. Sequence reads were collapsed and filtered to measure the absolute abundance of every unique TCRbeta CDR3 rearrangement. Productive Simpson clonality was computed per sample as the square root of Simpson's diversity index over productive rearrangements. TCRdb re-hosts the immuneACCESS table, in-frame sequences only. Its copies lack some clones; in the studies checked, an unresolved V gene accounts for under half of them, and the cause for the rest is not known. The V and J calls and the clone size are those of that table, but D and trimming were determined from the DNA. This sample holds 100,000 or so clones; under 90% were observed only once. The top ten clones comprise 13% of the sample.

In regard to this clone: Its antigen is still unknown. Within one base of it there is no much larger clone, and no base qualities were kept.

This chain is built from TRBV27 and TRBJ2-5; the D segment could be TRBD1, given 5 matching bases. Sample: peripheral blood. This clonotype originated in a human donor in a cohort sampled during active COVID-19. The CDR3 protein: CASSFSDTSTQYF. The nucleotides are TGTGCCAGCAGTTTCTCGGACACCAGTACCCAGTACTTC.